This TCR beta chain came from a study of technical replicates of blood from a few donors. Trimming left V 4 bases short and J 0 bases short, with 12 bases between. This CDR3 comprises 15 residues. Per germline, CDR1 MNHNS and CDR2 SASEGT. This clone was detected once. The method was immunoSEQ multiplex PCR; TCRdb's version includes in-frame clones alone and lacks a portion of them. This table holds around 16,000 clones, approximately 89% found once. V is TRBV6-1 and J is TRBJ1-1; the D gene is possibly TRBD1 (5 bases). The specimen sequenced was PBMCs. The TCR comes from a human donor in good health. Here the CDR3 DNA reads TGTGCCAGCAGTGGGTCCTGGGGGGTGAACACTGAAGCTTTCTTT. This translates into CASSGSWGVNTEAFF.